Here is one TCR beta chain with its context. The junction and the germline gene differ at one end; a read error may be behind it. This CDR3 region has 15 residues. From germline, CDR1 is LNHNV and CDR2 YYDKDF (reference sequence). The data were taken from a study of blood T cells in healthy people across ages. Primed by a sample-barcoded 5' primer and a J-beta primer mix, a second PCR proceeded for about 7 to 12 cycles. A single record per CDR3 protein comes from TCRdb applying MiXCR to the 5' RACE reads. The table includes about 780,000 distinct CDR3 sequences, about half detected once. Sample: blood. The chain combines TRBV15 with TRBJ2-7, with a tentative D call TRBD2 (6 bases). This sequence originates from an older man in good health. CDR3 in amino acids: CAASRDPGGTYEQYF. The CDR3 region has the DNA TGTGCCGCCAGCAGAGATCCTGGCGGGACCTACGAGCAGTACTTC.